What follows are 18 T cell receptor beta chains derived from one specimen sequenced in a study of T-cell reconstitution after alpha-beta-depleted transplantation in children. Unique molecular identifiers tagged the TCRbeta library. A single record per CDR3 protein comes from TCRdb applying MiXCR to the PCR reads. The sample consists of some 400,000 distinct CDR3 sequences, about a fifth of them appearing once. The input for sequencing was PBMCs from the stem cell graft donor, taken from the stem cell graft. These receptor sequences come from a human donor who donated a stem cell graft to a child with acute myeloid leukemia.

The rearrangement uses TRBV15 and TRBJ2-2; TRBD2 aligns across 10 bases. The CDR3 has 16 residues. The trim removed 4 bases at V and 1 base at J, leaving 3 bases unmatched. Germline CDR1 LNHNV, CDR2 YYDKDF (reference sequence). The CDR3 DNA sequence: TGTGCCACCAGCATTAGCGGGAGGCGGAACACCGGGGAGCTGTTTTTT. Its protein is CATSISGRRNTGELFF.

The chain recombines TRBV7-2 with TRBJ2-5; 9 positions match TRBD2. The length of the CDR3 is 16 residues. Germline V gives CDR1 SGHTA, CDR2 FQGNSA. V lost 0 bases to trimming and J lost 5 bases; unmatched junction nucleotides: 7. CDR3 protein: CASSLAFSSGKETQYF. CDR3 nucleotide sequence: TGTGCCAGCAGCTTAGCGTTTTCTAGCGGGAAGGAGACCCAGTACTTC.

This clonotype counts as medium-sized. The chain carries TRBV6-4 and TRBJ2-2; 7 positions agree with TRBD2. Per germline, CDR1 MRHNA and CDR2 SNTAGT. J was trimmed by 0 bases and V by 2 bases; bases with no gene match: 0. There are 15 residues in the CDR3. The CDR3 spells CASSDGLANTGELFF. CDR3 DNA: TGTGCCAGCAGTGACGGACTAGCGAACACCGGGGAGCTGTTTTTT.

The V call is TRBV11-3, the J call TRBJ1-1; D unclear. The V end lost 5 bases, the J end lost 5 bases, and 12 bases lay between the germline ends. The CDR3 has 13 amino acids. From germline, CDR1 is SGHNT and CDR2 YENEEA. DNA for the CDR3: TGTGCCAGCAGCCTCGTGGGCGGGACTGAAGCTTTCTTT. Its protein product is CASSLVGGTEAFF.

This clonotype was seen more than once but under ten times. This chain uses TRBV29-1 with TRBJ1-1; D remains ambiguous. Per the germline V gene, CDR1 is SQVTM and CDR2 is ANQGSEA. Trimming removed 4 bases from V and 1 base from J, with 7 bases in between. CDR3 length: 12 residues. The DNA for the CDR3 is TGCAGCGTTGCACACTCGAACACTGAAGCTTTCTTT. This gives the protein CSVAHSNTEAFF.

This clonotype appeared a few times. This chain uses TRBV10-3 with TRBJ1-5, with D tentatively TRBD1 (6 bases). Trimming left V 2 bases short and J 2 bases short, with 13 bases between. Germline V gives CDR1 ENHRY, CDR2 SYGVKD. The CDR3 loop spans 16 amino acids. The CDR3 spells CAISERGGYGNQPQHF. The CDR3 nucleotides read TGTGCCATCAGTGAGAGGGGGGGCTACGGCAATCAGCCCCAGCATTTT.

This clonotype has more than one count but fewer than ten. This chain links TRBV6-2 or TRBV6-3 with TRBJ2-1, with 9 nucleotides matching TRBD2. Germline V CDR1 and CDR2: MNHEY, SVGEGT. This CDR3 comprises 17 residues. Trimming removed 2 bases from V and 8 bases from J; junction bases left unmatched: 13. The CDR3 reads CASSYLIPGLAQYEQFF. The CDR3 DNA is TGTGCCAGCAGTTACCTCATTCCGGGACTAGCACAGTATGAGCAGTTCTTC.

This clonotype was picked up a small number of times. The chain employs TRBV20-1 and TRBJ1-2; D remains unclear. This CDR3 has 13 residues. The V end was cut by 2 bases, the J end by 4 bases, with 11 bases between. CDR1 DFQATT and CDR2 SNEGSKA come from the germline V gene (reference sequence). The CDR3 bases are TGCAGTGCTAGACCCGAAGTCGGCTATGGCTACACCTTC. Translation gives CSARPEVGYGYTF.

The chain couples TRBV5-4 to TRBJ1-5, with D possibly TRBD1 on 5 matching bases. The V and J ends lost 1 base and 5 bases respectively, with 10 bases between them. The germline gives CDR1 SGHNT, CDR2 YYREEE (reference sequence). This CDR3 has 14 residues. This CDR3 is CASSLRGVDQPQHF. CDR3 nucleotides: TGTGCCAGCAGCTTGCGGGGGGTTGATCAGCCCCAGCATTTT.

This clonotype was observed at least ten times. CDR3 nucleotide sequence: TGTGCCAGCAGCGTTACAGGGACTAGCTACGAGCAGTACTTC. This codes for CASSVTGTSYEQYF. The V call is TRBV7-2, the J call TRBJ2-7; 8 nucleotides agree with TRBD2. Looked up from germline, CDR1 is SGHTA and CDR2 is FQGNSA. V lost 5 bases to trimming and J lost 3 bases; unmatched junction nucleotides: 6. This CDR3 spans 14 amino acids.

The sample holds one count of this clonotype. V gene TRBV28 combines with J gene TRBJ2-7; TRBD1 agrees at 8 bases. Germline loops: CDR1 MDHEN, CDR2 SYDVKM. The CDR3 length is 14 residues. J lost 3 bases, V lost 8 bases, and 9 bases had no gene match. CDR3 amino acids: CASARLDRVYEQYF. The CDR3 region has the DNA TGTGCCAGCGCCCGTTTGGACAGGGTCTACGAGCAGTACTTC.

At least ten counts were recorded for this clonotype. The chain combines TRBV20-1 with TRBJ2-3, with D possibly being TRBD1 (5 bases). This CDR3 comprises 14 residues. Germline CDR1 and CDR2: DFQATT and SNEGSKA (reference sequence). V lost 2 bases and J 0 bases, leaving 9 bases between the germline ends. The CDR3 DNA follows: TGCAGTGCTAGACGGGCAGGGAGCACAGATACGCAGTATTTT. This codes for CSARRAGSTDTQYF.

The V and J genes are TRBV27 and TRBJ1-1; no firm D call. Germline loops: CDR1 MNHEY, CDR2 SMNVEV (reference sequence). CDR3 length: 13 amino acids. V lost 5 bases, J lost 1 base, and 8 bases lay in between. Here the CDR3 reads CASSLQSNTEAFF. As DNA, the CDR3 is TGTGCCAGCAGTCTTCAGTCGAACACTGAAGCTTTCTTT.

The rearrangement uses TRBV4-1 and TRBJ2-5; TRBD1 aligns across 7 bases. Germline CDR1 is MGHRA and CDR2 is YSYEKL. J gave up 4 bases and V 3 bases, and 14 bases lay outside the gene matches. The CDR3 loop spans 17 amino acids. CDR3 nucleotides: TGCGCCAGCAGCCAGTTCATCGTTAGGGCAGGGGGAGAGACCCAGTACTTC. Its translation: CASSQFIVRAGGETQYF.

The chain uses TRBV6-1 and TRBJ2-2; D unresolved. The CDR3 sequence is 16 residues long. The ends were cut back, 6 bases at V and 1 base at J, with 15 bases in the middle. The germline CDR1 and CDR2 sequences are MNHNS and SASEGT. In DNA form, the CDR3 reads TGTGCCAGCAGCAAAGACTCCGGCAGGAACACCGGGGAGCTGTTTTTT. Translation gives CASSKDSGRNTGELFF.

CDR3 amino acids: CASRARRDYVPEQFF. In nucleotides, the CDR3 is TGTGCCAGCAGGGCCCGCCGGGACTATGTTCCTGAGCAGTTCTTC. The chain combines TRBV12-3 or TRBV12-4 with TRBJ2-1; 7 nucleotides match TRBD2. J was trimmed by 9 bases and V by 6 bases; bases with no gene match: 14. CDR3 length: 15 amino acids.

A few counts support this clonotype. The CDR3: CASSHGQGNEQYF. The CDR3 nucleotides are TGCGCCAGCAGCCACGGACAGGGGAACGAGCAGTACTTC. The rearrangement uses TRBV4-1 and TRBJ2-7, with 9 bases matching TRBD1. V was pared by 3 bases and J by 5 bases, with 2 bases of the junction left unmatched. The CDR3 has 13 residues. Germline V CDR1 and CDR2: MGHRA, YSYEKL.

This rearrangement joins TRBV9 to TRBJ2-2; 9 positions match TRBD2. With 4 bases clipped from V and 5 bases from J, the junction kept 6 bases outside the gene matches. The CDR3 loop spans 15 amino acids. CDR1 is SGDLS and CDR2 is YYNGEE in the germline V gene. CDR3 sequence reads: CASSPRLAATGELFF. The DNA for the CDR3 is TGTGCCAGCAGCCCGCGACTAGCGGCAACCGGGGAGCTGTTTTTT.